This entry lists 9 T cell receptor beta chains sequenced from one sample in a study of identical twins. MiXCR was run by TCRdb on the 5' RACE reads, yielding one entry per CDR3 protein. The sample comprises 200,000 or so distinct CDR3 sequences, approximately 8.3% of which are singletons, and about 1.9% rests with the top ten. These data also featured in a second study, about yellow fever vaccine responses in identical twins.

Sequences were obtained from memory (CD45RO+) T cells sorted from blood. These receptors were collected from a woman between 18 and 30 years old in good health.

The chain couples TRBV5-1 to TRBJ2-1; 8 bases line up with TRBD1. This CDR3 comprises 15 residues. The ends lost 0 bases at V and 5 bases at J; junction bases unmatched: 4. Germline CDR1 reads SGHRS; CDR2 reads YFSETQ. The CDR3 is CASSLASGGHNEQFF. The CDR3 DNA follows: TGCGCCAGCAGCTTGGCATCAGGGGGCCACAATGAGCAGTTCTTC.

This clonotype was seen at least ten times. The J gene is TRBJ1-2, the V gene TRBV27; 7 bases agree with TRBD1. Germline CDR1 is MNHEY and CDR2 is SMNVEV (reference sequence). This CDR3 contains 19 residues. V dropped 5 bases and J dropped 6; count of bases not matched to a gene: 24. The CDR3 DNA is TGTGCCAGCAGTCCCTTACGCCGCGATATCGGACAGGAGTGGAATGGCTACACCTTC. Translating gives CASSPLRRDIGQEWNGYTF.

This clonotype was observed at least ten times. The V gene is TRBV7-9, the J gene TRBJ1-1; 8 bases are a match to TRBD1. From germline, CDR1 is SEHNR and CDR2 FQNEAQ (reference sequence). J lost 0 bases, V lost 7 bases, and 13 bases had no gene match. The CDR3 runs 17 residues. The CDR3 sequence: CASTKSTGASMNTEAFF. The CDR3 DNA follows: TGTGCCAGCACCAAATCGACAGGGGCCTCGATGAACACTGAAGCTTTCTTT.

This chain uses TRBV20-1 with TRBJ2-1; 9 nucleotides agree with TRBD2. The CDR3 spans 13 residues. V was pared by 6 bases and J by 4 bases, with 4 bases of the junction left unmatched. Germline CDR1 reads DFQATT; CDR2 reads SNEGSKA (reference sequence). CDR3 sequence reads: CSARLAEYNEQFF. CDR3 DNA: TGCAGTGCCAGACTAGCGGAGTACAATGAGCAGTTCTTC.

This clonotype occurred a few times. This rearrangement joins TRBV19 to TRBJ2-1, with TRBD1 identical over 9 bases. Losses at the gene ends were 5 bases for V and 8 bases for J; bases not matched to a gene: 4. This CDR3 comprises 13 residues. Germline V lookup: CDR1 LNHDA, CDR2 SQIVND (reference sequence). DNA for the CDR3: TGTGCCAGTAGTCCACGGACAGGGGATGAGCAGTTCTTC. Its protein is CASSPRTGDEQFF.

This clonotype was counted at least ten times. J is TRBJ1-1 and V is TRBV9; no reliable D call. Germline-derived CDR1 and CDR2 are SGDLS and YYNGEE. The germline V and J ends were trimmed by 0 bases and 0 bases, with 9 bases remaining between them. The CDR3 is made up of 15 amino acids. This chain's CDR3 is CASSVGGLMNTEAFF. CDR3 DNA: TGTGCCAGCAGCGTAGGAGGACTCATGAACACTGAAGCTTTCTTT.

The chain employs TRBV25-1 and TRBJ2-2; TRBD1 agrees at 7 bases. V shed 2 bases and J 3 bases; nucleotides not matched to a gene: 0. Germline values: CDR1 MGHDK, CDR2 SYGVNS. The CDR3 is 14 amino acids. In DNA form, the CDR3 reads TGTGCCAGCAGTGAAGGACAGGACACCGGGGAGCTGTTTTTT. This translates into CASSEGQDTGELFF.

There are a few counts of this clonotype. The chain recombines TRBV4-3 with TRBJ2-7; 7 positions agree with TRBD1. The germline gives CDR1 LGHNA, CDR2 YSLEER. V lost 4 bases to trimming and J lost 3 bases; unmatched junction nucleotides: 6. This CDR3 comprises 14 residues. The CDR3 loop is CASSLRTGGYEQYF. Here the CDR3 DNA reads TGCGCCAGCAGCCTTCGGACAGGCGGCTACGAGCAGTACTTC.

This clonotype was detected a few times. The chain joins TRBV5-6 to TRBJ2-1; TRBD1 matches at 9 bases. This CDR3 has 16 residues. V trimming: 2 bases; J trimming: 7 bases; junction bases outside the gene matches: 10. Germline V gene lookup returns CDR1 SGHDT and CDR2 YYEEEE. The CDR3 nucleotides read TGTGCCAGCAGCTTTGGACAGACAGGGGGTCTAAATGAGCAGTTCTTC. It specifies CASSFGQTGGLNEQFF. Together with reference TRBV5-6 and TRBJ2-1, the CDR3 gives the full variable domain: DAGVTQSPTHLIKTRGQQVTLRCSPKSGHDTVSWYQQALGQGPQFIFQYYEEEERQRGNFPDRFSGHQFPNYSSELNVNALLLGDSALYLCASSFGQTGGLNEQFFGPGTRLTVL.